A single sample gave rise to the 25 T cell receptor beta chains below, sequenced in a study of cytomegalovirus exposure and HLA in healthy donors. Researchers ran the PCR with 60 Vbeta and 13 Jbeta primers. Assay: immunoSEQ multiplex PCR; the TCRdb copy retains only in-frame clones and omits some. Of around 200,000 clones listed, 75% to 85% are singletons. The sequenced sample consisted of PBMCs. The source is a girl aged 10-17 years in good health and CMV-seronegative.

The chain employs TRBV11-1 and TRBJ1-4; D is perhaps TRBD1 (6 bases). Looked up from germline, CDR1 is SGHAT and CDR2 is FQDESV (reference sequence). The V end was cut by 4 bases, the J end by 8 bases, with 14 bases between. This CDR3 is built from 14 residues. The CDR3 nucleotides read TGTGCCAGCAGCTCAGGGGTCTCAAAGGAAAAACTGTTTTTT. Translating it yields CASSSGVSKEKLFF.

The gene calls are TRBV6-1 and TRBJ1-6; 8 nucleotides match TRBD1. J lost 16 bases, V lost 3 bases, and 11 bases had no gene match. The CDR3 contains 14 residues. Per germline, CDR1 MNHNS and CDR2 SASEGT. The CDR3: CASSEVGRGLGLHF. CDR3 coding DNA: TGTGCCAGCAGTGAGGTTGGCAGGGGGCTTGGTCTCCACTTT.

The DNA of the CDR3 is TGTGCCAGCAGTCCCATCGGGACAGGGAGGCACGAGCAGTACTTC. Protein product: CASSPIGTGRHEQYF. V gene TRBV6-1 combines with J gene TRBJ2-7; TRBD1 matches 9 bases. The CDR3 consists of 15 residues. Per germline, CDR1 MNHNS and CDR2 SASEGT. V shed 5 bases, J shed 5 bases, and the junction held 10 bases outside the gene matches.

This chain connects TRBV19 to TRBJ1-5, with 9 bases that match TRBD1. CDR1 and CDR2 from the germline V gene are LNHDA and SQIVND (reference sequence). After removal of 7 bases from V and 0 bases from J, the junction contained 10 bases not matched to a gene. The CDR3 contains 17 residues. The CDR3: CASTWTGASYSNQPQHF. The CDR3 coding sequence is TGTGCCAGTACCTGGACAGGGGCCTCCTATAGCAATCAGCCCCAGCATTTT.

The chain joins TRBV7-2 to TRBJ1-5, with D uncertain. The V gene's germline CDR1 is SGHTA and CDR2 FQGNSA. V lost 3 bases, J lost 5 bases, and 5 bases lay in between. The CDR3 length is 12 residues. As DNA, the CDR3 is TGTGCCAGCAGCTTCCAGGATCAGCCCCAGCATTTT. It is translated as CASSFQDQPQHF.

This chain links TRBV6-1 with TRBJ1-2, with TRBD1 identical over 9 bases. Germline V gene lookup returns CDR1 MNHNS and CDR2 SASEGT. CDR3 length equals 14 residues. V lost 6 bases and J lost 5; bases outside the gene matches: 7. The CDR3 DNA sequence: TGTGCCAGCAGCCGGGGACAGGGAGGGTATGGCTACACCTTC. It specifies CASSRGQGGYGYTF.

The genes are TRBV29-1 and TRBJ2-3; 16 bases are a match to TRBD2. Germline assignment: CDR1 SQVTM and CDR2 ANQGSEA. CDR3 length: 17 amino acids. V was clipped by 5 bases and J by 5 bases; unmatched bases: 10. In DNA form, the CDR3 reads TGCAGCGTTTCCAGGGGACTAGCGGGAGGGCCGGGAGATACGCAGTATTTT. Translation: CSVSRGLAGGPGDTQYF.

V usage is TRBV2 and J usage is TRBJ1-2; 10 positions match TRBD1. Germline CDR1 and CDR2: SNHLY and FYNNEI. The CDR3 has 13 residues. The J segment lost 5 bases and the V segment lost 7 bases, leaving 4 bases of the junction unmatched. Here the CDR3 DNA reads TGTGCCAGCATAGGGGACAGGGGTTATGGCTACACCTTC. It encodes CASIGDRGYGYTF. Combining the CDR3 with reference TRBV2 and TRBJ1-2 gives the whole variable domain EPEVTQTPSHQVTQMGQEVILRCVPISNHLYFYWYRQILGQKVEFLVSFYNNEISEKSEIFDDQFSVERPDGSNFTLKIRSTKLEDSAMYFCASIGDRGYGYTFGSGTRLTVV.

The rearrangement uses TRBV4-1 and TRBJ1-1; a possible D gene is TRBD1 (5 bases). Germline V CDR1 and CDR2: MGHRA, YSYEKL. This CDR3 comprises 14 residues. V lost 4 bases to trimming and J lost 1 base, with 10 bases between them. CDR3 sequence (DNA): TGCGCCAGCAGCCCCCAGACAGCGAACACTGAAGCTTTCTTT. Protein: CASSPQTANTEAFF.

The chain's CDR3 is CAWSVRGPLYNEQFF. Here the CDR3 DNA reads TGTGCCTGGAGTGTACGTGGCCCGCTTTACAATGAGCAGTTCTTC. The V and J genes are TRBV30 and TRBJ2-1, with no clear D. V was trimmed by 0 bases and J by 4 bases, leaving 13 bases between them. Per the germline V gene, CDR1 is GTSNPN and CDR2 is SVGIG (reference sequence). The CDR3 consists of 15 residues. Combining the CDR3 with reference TRBV30 and TRBJ2-1 gives the whole variable domain SQTIHQWPATLVQPVGSPLSLECTVEGTSNPNLYWYRQAAGRGLQLLFYSVGIGQISSEVPQNLSASRPQDRQFILSSKKLLLSDSGFYLCAWSVRGPLYNEQFFGPGTRLTVL.

The genes are TRBV5-8 and TRBJ2-3; 9 bases fit TRBD2. Germline V CDR1 and CDR2: SGHTS, YDEGEE. CDR3 size: 16 residues. Trimming at V came to 0 bases and at J to 6 bases, leaving 8 bases not matched to a gene. The DNA for the CDR3 is TGTGCCAGCAGCTTGGGGGGTTTAGCGGGAGTTGATACGCAGTATTTT. It specifies CASSLGGLAGVDTQYF. Combining the CDR3 with reference TRBV5-8 and TRBJ2-3 gives the whole variable domain EAGVTQSPTHLIKTRGQQATLRCSPISGHTSVYWYQQALGLGLQFLLWYDEGEERNRGNFPPRFSGRQFPNYSSELNVNALELEDSALYLCASSLGGLAGVDTQYFGPGTRLTVL.

This chain joins TRBV29-1 and TRBJ1-4; 7 bases line up with TRBD1. From germline, CDR1 is SQVTM and CDR2 ANQGSEA. This CDR3 has 15 residues. After removal of 7 bases from V and 8 bases from J, the junction contained 16 bases not matched to a gene. CDR3: CSAAPWGRGYEKLFF. The DNA of the CDR3 is TGCAGCGCAGCCCCTTGGGGCAGGGGGTACGAAAAACTGTTTTTT.

The J gene is TRBJ1-1, the V gene TRBV6-5; D unresolved. Trimming left V 2 bases short and J 6 bases short, with 13 bases between. This CDR3 has 14 residues. CDR1 MNHEY and CDR2 SVGAGI come from the germline V gene. The CDR3 loop reads CASSYGRGPAEAFF. The CDR3 DNA follows: TGTGCCAGCAGTTACGGGAGAGGGCCGGCTGAAGCTTTCTTT.

This clone occurred a few times. V and J are TRBV28 and TRBJ1-2; D is unresolved. Germline V gives CDR1 MDHEN, CDR2 SYDVKM. The CDR3 has 20 amino acids. V was shortened by 5 bases and J by 2 bases, with 30 bases between the two germline ends. CDR3 protein: CASSTLTYDLMISRNYGYTF. CDR3 nucleotides: TGTGCCAGCAGTACGCTCACGTATGATTTGATGATTAGCCGAAACTATGGCTACACCTTC.

The V call is TRBV7-9, the J call TRBJ1-5; 10 bases fit TRBD1. CDR3 length: 16 amino acids. CDR1 is SEHNR, CDR2 FQNEAQ, per germline (reference sequence). The V and J ends lost 0 bases and 4 bases, in that order; junction bases with no gene match: 3. The CDR3 region has the DNA TGTGCCAGCAGCTTAGCAGACAGGGGGCTTAATCAGCCCCAGCATTTT. Protein sequence: CASSLADRGLNQPQHF. The full variable domain, its missing parts supplied by reference TRBV7-9 and TRBJ1-5, is DTGVSQNPRHKITKRGQNVTFRCDPISEHNRLYWYRQTLGQGPEFLTYFQNEAQLEKSRLLSDRFSAERPKGSFSTLEIQRTEQGDSAMYLCASSLADRGLNQPQHFGDGTRLSIL.

The rearrangement links TRBV6-5 to TRBJ1-1; 10 positions match TRBD1. V shed 6 bases and J 7 bases; nucleotides not matched to a gene: 5. In germline, CDR1 is MNHEY, CDR2 SVGAGI. The CDR3 covers 13 residues. The CDR3 nucleotides read TGTGCCAGCAGAGACAGGGGGCAGAATGAAGCTTTCTTT. Protein: CASRDRGQNEAFF.

This clone has only a few counts. V gene TRBV5-4 combines with J gene TRBJ2-5; 16 bases agree with TRBD2. CDR1 is SGHNT, CDR2 YYREEE, per germline (reference sequence). Trimming took 5 bases from V and 3 from J; bases not matched to a gene: 7. The CDR3 runs to 17 residues. The CDR3 DNA is TGTGCCAGCAGTCCGGGACTAGCGGGGGGGCCCGAAGAGACCCAGTACTTC. Its translation: CASSPGLAGGPEETQYF.

In its sample, this clone was seen once. The chain carries TRBV7-2 and TRBJ2-7, with 7 bases identical to TRBD2. The CDR3 contains 15 residues. Germline V lookup: CDR1 SGHTA, CDR2 FQGNSA. The trim removed 1 base at V and 2 bases at J, leaving 5 bases unmatched. CDR3 in amino acids: CASSLEAGRAYEQYF. CDR3 DNA: TGTGCCAGCAGCTTAGAAGCGGGGCGTGCCTACGAGCAGTACTTC. The whole variable domain, filled in from reference TRBV7-2 and TRBJ2-7, reads GAGVSQSPSNKVTEKGKDVELRCDPISGHTALYWYRQSLGQGLEFLIYFQGNSAPDKSGLPSDRFSAERTGGSVSTLTIQRTQQEDSAVYLCASSLEAGRAYEQYFGPGTRLTVT.

The V gene is TRBV5-4, the J gene TRBJ2-1; 14 bases align to TRBD2. Germline-derived CDR1 and CDR2 are SGHNT and YYREEE (reference sequence). The CDR3 is made up of 15 amino acids. V lost 4 bases and J lost 10; bases outside the gene matches: 7. CDR3 amino acids: CASSPGLAGEGEQFF. DNA for the CDR3: TGTGCCAGCAGCCCGGGACTAGCGGGAGAGGGGGAGCAGTTCTTC.

The count of this clone is one. The V call is TRBV7-2, the J call TRBJ1-1; a possible D gene is TRBD1 (6 bases). Germline assignment: CDR1 SGHTA and CDR2 FQGNSA. This CDR3 has 16 residues. Between the trimmed V and J ends, which lost 4 bases and 0 bases, there was a span of 15 bases. The CDR3: CASSSDGQIMNTEAFF. The CDR3 DNA follows: TGTGCCAGCAGCTCGGACGGACAGATCATGAACACTGAAGCTTTCTTT.

The genes are TRBV5-1 and TRBJ2-1; D gene ambiguous. V was pared by 0 bases and J by 4 bases, with 11 bases between. Germline V gene sequence: CDR1 SGHRS, CDR2 YFSETQ. The CDR3 has 15 amino acids. The CDR3, as DNA: TGCGCCAGCAGCTTGGGCGGAACCGCGTACAATGAGCAGTTCTTC. It translates to CASSLGGTAYNEQFF. Complete variable domain (other parts from reference TRBV5-1 and TRBJ2-1): KAGVTQTPRYLIKTRGQQVTLSCSPISGHRSVSWYQQTPGQGLQFLFEYFSETQRNKGNFPGRFSGRQFSNSRSEMNVSTLELGDSALYLCASSLGGTAYNEQFFGPGTRLTVL.

This clone came up a few times. The V gene is TRBV5-4, the J gene TRBJ2-5; D possibly corresponds to TRBD1 (6 bases). In germline, CDR1 is SGHNT, CDR2 YYREEE (reference sequence). V was trimmed by 5 bases and J by 8 bases, leaving 16 bases between them. The CDR3 runs to 13 residues. The CDR3 DNA follows: TGTGCCAGCAGGCCGGTGGGGGCAGGAACCCAGTACTTC. This translates into CASRPVGAGTQYF.

As regards this clone: The same CDR3 can be traced to other DNA sequences in this sample. J is TRBJ2-7 and V is TRBV5-1, with D tentatively TRBD1 (6 bases). The V end lost 1 base, the J end lost 3 bases, and 8 bases lay between the germline ends. The germline V gene encodes CDR1 SGHRS and CDR2 YFSETQ. The CDR3 extends over 13 amino acids. CDR3 loop: CASSLTGSYEQYF. CDR3 coding DNA: TGCGCCAGCAGCTTGACAGGGAGCTACGAGCAGTACTTC.

This chain connects TRBV28 to TRBJ2-7; a possible D gene is TRBD2 (5 bases). The germline gives CDR1 MDHEN, CDR2 SYDVKM. Trimming left V 2 bases short and J 0 bases short, with 11 bases between. The CDR3 is made up of 15 amino acids. The CDR3 coding sequence is TGTGCCAGCAGTTTAGTCCCAACTAGCTCCTACGAGCAGTACTTC. Translation: CASSLVPTSSYEQYF.

This clone was counted a few times. The V call is TRBV7-3, the J call TRBJ2-7, with TRBD2 matching 12 bases. J was trimmed by 4 bases and V by 7 bases; bases with no gene match: 5. This CDR3 region has 14 residues. CDR1 is SGHTA, CDR2 FQGTGA, per germline. The CDR3: CASKATSGSYEQYF. CDR3 in DNA: TGTGCCAGCAAAGCGACTAGCGGGAGTTACGAGCAGTACTTC.